This T cell receptor beta chain emerged from a study of CXCR3-negative and CXCR3-positive naive CD8 T cells. Study details: Roughly 1.5 +/- 0.3 million TRB reads came from each library, giving about 135 million in total. Regarding the study as a whole: Upon cryopreservation, CXCR3 expression partially decreased, and most assays used fresh PBMCs. CXCR3-positive naive cells had TRB CDR3s that were more hydrophobic than CXCR3-negative naive cells had.

CDR1 and CDR2 from the germline V gene are LGHNA and YSLEER. The length of the CDR3 is 16 residues. Comments on this clonotype: Antigen unknown.

Via 5' RACE with UMI labels, TRB cDNA libraries were prepared. Following a re-call of the 5' RACE reads, TCRdb has one entry per CDR3 protein and lacks DNA. Across some 60,000 distinct CDR3 sequences, the top ten clones capture about 0.57% of the sample. The receptor's source is a human donor in good health. Some clones in this sample may be carry-over from other donors' samples. This chain connects TRBV4-3 to TRBJ1-4. The sequencing input was naive CXCR3+ CD8+ T cells from blood. Described subset: CD45RO-CCR7+CD27+CD95- naive CD8+ T cells expressing CXCR3 (TNR3+). CDR3 sequence reads: CASSQDRWQASEKLFF.